Listed below are T cell receptor beta chains from one sample, sequenced in a study of T-cell reconstitution after alpha-beta-depleted transplantation in children. TCRdb called the PCR reads again in MiXCR, with one record for every CDR3 protein. The sample records about 460,000 distinct CDR3 sequences, 9.5% to 15% being singletons. The sample here was PBMCs from the stem cell graft donor, taken from the stem cell graft. These receptors came from a human donor who donated a stem cell graft to a child with combined immunodeficiency. Each CDR3 is given with its conserved first and last residue. D genes are given only for firm matches. Clone size is stated in some rows and not others, as once, few, many or a class when expanded.

j_call v_call cdr3_length d_call clone_size cdr3_aa cdr3_nt
TRBJ2-7 TRBV7-9 13 TRBD2 few CASGRESSYEQYF TGTGCCAGCGGGCGGGAGAGCTCCTACGAGCAGTACTTC
TRBJ2-3 TRBV5-1 17 TRBD2 few CASSAGSVAGLGDTQYF TGCGCCAGCAGCGCGGGCTCCGTAGCGGGCTTGGGGGATACGCAGTATTTT
TRBJ2-5 TRBV24-1 13 . . CATSDFISETQYF TGTGCCACCAGTGATTTTATTTCAGAGACCCAGTACTTC
TRBJ2-5 TRBV5-1 15 . few CASSGSRDLQETQYF TGCGCCAGCAGCGGCTCCCGGGACTTACAAGAGACCCAGTACTTC
TRBJ2-2 TRBV12-3/TRBV12-4 12 . . CASSRATGELFF TGTGCCAGCAGCCGAGCGACCGGGGAGCTGTTTTTT
TRBJ2-7 TRBV12-3/TRBV12-4 13 TRBD1 . CASSRTGWYEQYF TGTGCCAGCAGCAGGACAGGGTGGTACGAGCAGTACTTC
TRBJ1-1 TRBV6-1 12 . few CASSDRLREAFF TGTGCCAGCAGTGACAGGTTGCGTGAAGCTTTCTTT
TRBJ2-3 TRBV6-2/TRBV6-3 11 . . CASTRENTQYF TGTGCCAGCACCCGAGAAAACACGCAGTATTTT
TRBJ1-5 TRBV7-9 15 . few CASSRGGLREQPQHF TGTGCCAGCAGCCGCGGGGGGCTGCGGGAACAGCCCCAGCATTTT
TRBJ2-1 TRBV4-3 18 TRBD1 . CASSQDYRMGAQDRGLFF TGCGCCAGCAGCCAAGATTACAGGATGGGGGCTCAGGACAGGGGGCTTTTCTTC
TRBJ2-1 TRBV5-1 18 TRBD2 many CASSETSGRARSYNEQFF TGCGCCAGCAGCGAGACTAGCGGGAGGGCCAGGTCCTACAATGAGCAGTTCTTC